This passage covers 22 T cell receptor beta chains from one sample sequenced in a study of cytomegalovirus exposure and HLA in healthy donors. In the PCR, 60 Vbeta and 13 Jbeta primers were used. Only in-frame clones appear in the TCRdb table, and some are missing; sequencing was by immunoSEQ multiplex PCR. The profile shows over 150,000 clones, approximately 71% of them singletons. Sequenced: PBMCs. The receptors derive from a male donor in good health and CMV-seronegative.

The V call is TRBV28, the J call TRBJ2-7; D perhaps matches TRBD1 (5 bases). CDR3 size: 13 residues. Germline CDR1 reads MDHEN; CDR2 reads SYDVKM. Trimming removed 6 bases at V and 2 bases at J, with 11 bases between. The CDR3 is CASRFGHAYEQYF. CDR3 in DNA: TGTGCCAGCAGGTTCGGACACGCCTACGAGCAGTACTTC.

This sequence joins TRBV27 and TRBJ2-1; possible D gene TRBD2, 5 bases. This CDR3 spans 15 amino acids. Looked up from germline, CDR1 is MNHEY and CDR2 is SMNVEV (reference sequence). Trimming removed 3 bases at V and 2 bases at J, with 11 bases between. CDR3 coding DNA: TGTGCCAGCAGTTTTACCGGGGTTACCTACAATGAGCAGTTCTTC. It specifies CASSFTGVTYNEQFF.

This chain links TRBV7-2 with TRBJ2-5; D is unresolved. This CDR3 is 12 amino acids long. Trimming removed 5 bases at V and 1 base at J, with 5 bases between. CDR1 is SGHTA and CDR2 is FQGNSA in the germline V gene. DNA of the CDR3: TGTGCCAGCAGCCTCCTCCAAGAGACCCAGTACTTC. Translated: CASSLLQETQYF.

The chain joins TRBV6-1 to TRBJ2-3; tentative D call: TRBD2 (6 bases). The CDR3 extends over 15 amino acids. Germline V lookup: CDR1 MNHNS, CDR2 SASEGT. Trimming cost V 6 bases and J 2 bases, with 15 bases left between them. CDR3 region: CASSHGSGVTDTQYF. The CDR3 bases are TGTGCCAGCAGCCACGGTAGCGGAGTCACAGATACGCAGTATTTT.

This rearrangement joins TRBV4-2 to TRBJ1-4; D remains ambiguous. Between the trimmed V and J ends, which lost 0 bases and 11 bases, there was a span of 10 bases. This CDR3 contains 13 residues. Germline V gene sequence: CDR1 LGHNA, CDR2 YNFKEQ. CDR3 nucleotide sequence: TGTGCCAGCAGCCAAGATCAGGTTGGCAAACTGTTTTTT. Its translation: CASSQDQVGKLFF.

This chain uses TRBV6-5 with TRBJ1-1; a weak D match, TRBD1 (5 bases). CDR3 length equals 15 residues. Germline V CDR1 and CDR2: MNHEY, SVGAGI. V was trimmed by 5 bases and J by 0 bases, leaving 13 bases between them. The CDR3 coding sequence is TGTGCCAGCAGTGCTCAGGGACTCATGAACACTGAAGCTTTCTTT. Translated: CASSAQGLMNTEAFF.

CDR3 DNA sequence: TGTGCCATCAGTGAGCCCGGGGCGGGAGTAGACCATGAGCAGTTCTTC. Its translation: CAISEPGAGVDHEQFF. The V and J genes are TRBV10-3 and TRBJ2-1; TRBD2 matches 7 bases. CDR1 ENHRY and CDR2 SYGVKD come from the germline V gene. Losses at the gene ends were 2 bases for V and 8 bases for J; bases not matched to a gene: 12. The CDR3 is made up of 16 amino acids.

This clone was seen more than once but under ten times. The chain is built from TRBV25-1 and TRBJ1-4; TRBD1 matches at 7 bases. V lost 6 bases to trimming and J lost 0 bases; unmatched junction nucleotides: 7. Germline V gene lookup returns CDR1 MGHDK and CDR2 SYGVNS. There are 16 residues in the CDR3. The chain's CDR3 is CASRATGTATNEKLFF. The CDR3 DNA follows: TGTGCCAGCAGAGCTACCGGGACAGCAACTAATGAAAAACTGTTTTTT.

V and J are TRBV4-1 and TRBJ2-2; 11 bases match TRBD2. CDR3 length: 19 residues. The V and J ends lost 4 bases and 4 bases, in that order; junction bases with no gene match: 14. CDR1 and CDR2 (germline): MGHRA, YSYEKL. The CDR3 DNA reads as TGCGCCAGCAGCCCCAGAAACTTAGCGGGGGGGCAGGGCACCGGGGAGCTGTTTTTT. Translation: CASSPRNLAGGQGTGELFF.

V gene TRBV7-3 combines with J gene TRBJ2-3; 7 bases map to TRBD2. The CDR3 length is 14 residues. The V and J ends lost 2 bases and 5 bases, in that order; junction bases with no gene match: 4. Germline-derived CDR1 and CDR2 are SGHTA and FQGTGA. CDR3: CASSLAGEKDTQYF. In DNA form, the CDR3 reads TGTGCCAGCAGCTTAGCGGGAGAGAAAGATACGCAGTATTTT.

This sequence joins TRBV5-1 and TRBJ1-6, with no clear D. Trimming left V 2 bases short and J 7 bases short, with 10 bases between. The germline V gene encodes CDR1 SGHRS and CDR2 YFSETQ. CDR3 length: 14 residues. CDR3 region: CASSFTGGNSPLHF. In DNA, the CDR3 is TGCGCCAGCAGCTTCACGGGTGGGAATTCACCCCTCCACTTT.

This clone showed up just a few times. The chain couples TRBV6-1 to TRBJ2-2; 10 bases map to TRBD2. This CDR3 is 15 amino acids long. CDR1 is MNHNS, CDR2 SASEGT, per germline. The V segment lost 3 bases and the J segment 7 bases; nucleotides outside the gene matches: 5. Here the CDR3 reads CASSEGTSVLGELFF. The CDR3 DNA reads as TGTGCCAGCAGTGAGGGGACTAGCGTTCTCGGGGAGCTGTTTTTT.

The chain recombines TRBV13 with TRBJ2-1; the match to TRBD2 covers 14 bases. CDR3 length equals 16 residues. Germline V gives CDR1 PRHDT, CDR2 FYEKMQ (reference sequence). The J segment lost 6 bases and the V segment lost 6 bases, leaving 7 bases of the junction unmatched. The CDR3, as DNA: TGTGCCAGCAGTCGACTAGCGGGAGGGCCGAGCAATGAGCAGTTCTTC. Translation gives CASSRLAGGPSNEQFF.

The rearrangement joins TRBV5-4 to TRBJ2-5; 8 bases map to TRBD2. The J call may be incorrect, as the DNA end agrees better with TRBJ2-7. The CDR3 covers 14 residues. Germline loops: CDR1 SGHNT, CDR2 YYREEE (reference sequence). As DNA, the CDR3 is TGTGCCAGCAGCTCAGGAGCGGGGGCCTACGAGCAGTACTTC. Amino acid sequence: CASSSGAGAYEQYF.

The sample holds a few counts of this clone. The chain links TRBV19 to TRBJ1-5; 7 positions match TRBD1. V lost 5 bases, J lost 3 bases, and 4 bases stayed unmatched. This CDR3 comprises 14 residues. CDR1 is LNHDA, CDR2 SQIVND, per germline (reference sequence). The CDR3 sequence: CASSVTGANQPQHF. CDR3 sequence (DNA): TGTGCCAGTAGTGTAACAGGGGCCAATCAGCCCCAGCATTTT. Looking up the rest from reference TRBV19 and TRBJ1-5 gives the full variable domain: DGGITQSPKYLFRKEGQNVTLSCEQNLNHDAMYWYRQDPGQGLRLIYYSQIVNDFQKGDIAEGYSVSREKKESFPLTVTSAQKNPTAFYLCASSVTGANQPQHFGDGTRLSIL.

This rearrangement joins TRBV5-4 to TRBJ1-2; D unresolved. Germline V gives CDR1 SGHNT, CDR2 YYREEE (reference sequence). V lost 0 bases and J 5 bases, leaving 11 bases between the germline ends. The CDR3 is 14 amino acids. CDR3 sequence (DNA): TGTGCCAGCAGCTTGGCGGGAGAAGGGTATGGCTACACCTTC. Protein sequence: CASSLAGEGYGYTF.

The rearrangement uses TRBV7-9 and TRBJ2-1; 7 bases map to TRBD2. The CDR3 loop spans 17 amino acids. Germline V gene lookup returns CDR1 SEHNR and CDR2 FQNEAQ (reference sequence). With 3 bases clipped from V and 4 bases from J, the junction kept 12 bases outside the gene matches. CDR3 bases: TGTGCCAGCAGCTTGCACCTTGGGGGGGTAAATTACAATGAGCAGTTCTTC. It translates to CASSLHLGGVNYNEQFF. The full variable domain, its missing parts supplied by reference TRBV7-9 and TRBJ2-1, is DTGVSQNPRHKITKRGQNVTFRCDPISEHNRLYWYRQTLGQGPEFLTYFQNEAQLEKSRLLSDRFSAERPKGSFSTLEIQRTEQGDSAMYLCASSLHLGGVNYNEQFFGPGTRLTVL.

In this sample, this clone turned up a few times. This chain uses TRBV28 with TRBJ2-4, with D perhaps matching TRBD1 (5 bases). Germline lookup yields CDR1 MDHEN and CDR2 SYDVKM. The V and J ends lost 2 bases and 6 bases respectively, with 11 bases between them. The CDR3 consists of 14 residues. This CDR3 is CASSLGQGGNIQYF. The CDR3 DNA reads TGTGCCAGCAGTTTAGGGCAGGGTGGAAACATTCAGTACTTC.

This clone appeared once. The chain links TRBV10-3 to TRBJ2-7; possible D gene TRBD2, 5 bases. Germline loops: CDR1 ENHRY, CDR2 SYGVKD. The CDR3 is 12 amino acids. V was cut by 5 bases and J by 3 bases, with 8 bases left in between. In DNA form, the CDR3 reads TGTGCCATCAGTAGTGGGAGCTACGAGCAGTACTTC. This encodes CAISSGSYEQYF.

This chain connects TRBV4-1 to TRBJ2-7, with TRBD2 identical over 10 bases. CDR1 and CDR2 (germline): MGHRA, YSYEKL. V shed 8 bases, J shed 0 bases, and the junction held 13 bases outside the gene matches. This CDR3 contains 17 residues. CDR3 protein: CASRDIGASGGSYEQYF. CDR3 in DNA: TGCGCCAGCCGTGACATAGGGGCTAGCGGGGGCTCCTACGAGCAGTACTTC.

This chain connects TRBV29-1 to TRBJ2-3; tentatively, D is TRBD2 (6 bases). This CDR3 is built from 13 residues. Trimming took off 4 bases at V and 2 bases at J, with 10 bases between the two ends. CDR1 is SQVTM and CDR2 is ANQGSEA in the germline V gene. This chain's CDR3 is CSVVGGVTDTQYF. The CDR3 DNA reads TGCAGCGTTGTTGGAGGGGTCACAGATACGCAGTATTTT.

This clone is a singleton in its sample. The CDR3 sequence is CASSVQGAGNTIYF. CDR3 DNA: TGTGCCAGCAGCGTGCAGGGTGCTGGAAACACCATATATTTT. V is TRBV9 and J is TRBJ1-3; perhaps TRBD1 as D (5 bases). The CDR3 is 14 amino acids. Germline CDR1 reads SGDLS; CDR2 reads YYNGEE. Trimming cost V 2 bases and J 2 bases, with 8 bases left between them.